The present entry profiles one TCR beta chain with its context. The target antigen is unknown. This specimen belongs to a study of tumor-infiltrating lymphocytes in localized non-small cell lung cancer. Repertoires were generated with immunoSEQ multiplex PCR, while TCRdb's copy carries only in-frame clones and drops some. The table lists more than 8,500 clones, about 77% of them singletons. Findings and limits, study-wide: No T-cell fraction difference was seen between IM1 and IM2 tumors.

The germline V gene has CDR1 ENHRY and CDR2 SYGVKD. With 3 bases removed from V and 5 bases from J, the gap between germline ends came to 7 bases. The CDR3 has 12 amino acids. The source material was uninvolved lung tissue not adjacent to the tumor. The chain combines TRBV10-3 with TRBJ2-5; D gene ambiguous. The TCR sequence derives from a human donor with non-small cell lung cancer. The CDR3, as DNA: TGTGCCATCAGTGAATCAGCTGAGACCCAGTACTTC. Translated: CAISESAETQYF.